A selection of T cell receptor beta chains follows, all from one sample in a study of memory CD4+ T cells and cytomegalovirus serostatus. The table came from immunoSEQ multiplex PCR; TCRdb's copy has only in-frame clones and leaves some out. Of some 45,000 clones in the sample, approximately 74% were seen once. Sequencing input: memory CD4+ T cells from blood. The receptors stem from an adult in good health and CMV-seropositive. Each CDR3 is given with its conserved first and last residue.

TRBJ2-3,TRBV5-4,CASSGRGGSFSDTQYF
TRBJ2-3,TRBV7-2,CASVAGNTDTQYF
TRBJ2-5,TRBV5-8,CASSLEAGETQYF
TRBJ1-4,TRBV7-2,CASSFTGAGEKLFF
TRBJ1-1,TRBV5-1,CASSLEMGSDTEAFF
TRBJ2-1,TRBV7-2,CASGRRGYNEQFF
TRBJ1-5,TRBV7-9,CASSSATGPLQPQHF
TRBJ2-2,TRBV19,CASSISGQGTGELFF
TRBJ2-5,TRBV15,CATSRDPGETQYF
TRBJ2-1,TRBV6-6,CASRTSGSSYNEQFF
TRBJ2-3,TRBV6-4,CASSVHPGAGTDTQYF
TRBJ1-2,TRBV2,CASTPLSSGPGGYTF
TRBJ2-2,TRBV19,CASSKRETNTGELFF
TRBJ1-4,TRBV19,CASTNPGSVNEKLFF
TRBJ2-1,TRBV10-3,CAISEGQGDNEQFF